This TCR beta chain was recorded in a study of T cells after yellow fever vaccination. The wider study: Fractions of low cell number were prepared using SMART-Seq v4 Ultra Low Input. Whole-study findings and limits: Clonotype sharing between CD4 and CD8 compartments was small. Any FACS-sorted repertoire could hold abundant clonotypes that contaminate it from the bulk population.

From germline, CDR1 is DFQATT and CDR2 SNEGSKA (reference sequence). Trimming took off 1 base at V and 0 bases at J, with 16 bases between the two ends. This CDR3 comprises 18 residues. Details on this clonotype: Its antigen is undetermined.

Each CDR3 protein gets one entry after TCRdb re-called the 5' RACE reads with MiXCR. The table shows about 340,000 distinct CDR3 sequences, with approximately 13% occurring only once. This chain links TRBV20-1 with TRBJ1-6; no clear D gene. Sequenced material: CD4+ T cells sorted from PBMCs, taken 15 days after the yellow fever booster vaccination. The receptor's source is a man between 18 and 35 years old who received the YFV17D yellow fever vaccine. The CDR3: CSARGAQSRSSYNSPLHF. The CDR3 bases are TGCAGTGCTAGAGGGGCACAGAGCCGGAGCTCCTATAATTCACCCCTCCACTTT.